The clone carrying this T cell receptor (beta chain) has at least ten counts. There are 16 residues in the CDR3. Germline-derived CDR1 and CDR2 are MDHEN and SYDVKM. The V and J ends lost 6 bases and 7 bases respectively, with 24 bases between them. Amplification yielded TCR beta CDR3 regions, with RNA transcripts as the source. HTBI primers were the set used in a first-round RT-PCR of the TCR CDR3. MiXCR, applied by TCRdb to the multiplex PCR reads, yields one record per CDR3 protein. The sample consists of 460,000 or so distinct CDR3 sequences, 13% to 15% of them appearing once. This entry is derived from a study of T cells in Graves' hyperthyroidism and ophthalmopathy. The diagnoses drew upon clinical symptoms, serum thyroxine and TRAb, thyroid ultrasound and orbital computed tomography. Fresh peripheral blood, 10 ml, was the source of the PBMCs.

The chain has TRBV28 and TRBJ2-5; a weak D match, TRBD1 (6 bases). Sequenced sample: blood. The sequence derives from a woman in her late teens or twenties with Graves' hyperthyroidism. The DNA for the CDR3 is TGTGCCAGCAGCCTTGGACAGTGGTACGACTGGGGGACCCAGTACTTC. It codes for CASSLGQWYDWGTQYF.